This T cell receptor (beta chain) is from a study of T cell repertoires in cytomegalovirus infection. Looking at the study overall: Used in the study were CMV epitopes, some recently identified and HLA-C-restricted, others well-studied and HLA-B-restricted. An indication of both CMV infection and matching HLA type came from public TCR beta signatures. Study-level results: Summed frequency of shared TCR beta families picked out CMV carriers who also had the relevant HLA. It was HLA-C-restricted CMV-specific TCR beta clonotypes that dominated the response ex vivo.

Only a few counts were recorded for this clonotype. What it binds is unknown. CDR1 SGHVS and CDR2 FQNEAQ come from the germline V gene. The trim removed 0 bases at V and 13 bases at J, leaving 9 bases unmatched. The CDR3 has 15 residues. A single record per CDR3 protein comes from TCRdb applying MiXCR to the reads. Of some 560,000 distinct CDR3 sequences listed, around two fifths are singletons. The V call is TRBV7-8, the J call TRBJ1-6, with 7 bases aligning to TRBD1. The sample here was cultured PBMCs, taken from culture after CMV antigen stimulation. The clonotype was recovered from a human donor in good health (CMV status not recorded). Some clones in this sample may be carry-over from other donors' samples. The CDR3 DNA reads TGTGCCAGCAGCTTAGCCCCGACAGGGCTCATCCCCCTCCACTTT. Translation: CASSLAPTGLIPLHF.